These 10 T cell receptor beta chains originate from one sample sequenced in a study of post-analysis software for immune sequencing data. General study results and limits: Controls showed lower frequencies than patients for 5 or 6 TRBV segments, and TRBV5-6, TRBV5-1 and TRBV20-1 were among these.

TCR beta cDNA libraries included unique molecular identifiers. TCRdb redid the calling of the PCR reads with MiXCR, one entry per CDR3 protein. Here the sample spans fewer than 550,000 distinct CDR3 sequences, roughly 34% being singletons. For these TCRs, the target antigens are not known. The sample consisted of blood. The receptors derive from a girl younger than 18 with multiple sclerosis.

The chain employs TRBV20-1 and TRBJ2-7; 13 positions match TRBD2. Germline loops: CDR1 DFQATT, CDR2 SNEGSKA (reference sequence). The CDR3 extends over 17 amino acids. Trimming cost V 5 bases and J 2 bases; bases outside gene matches: 12. The CDR3 spells CSASAGTSGAFTYEQYF. CDR3 nucleotide sequence: TGCAGTGCTTCGGCCGGGACTAGCGGGGCCTTTACCTACGAGCAGTACTTC.

The V gene is TRBV20-1, the J gene TRBJ2-3, with D hard to call. Per germline, CDR1 DFQATT and CDR2 SNEGSKA (reference sequence). This CDR3 contains 11 residues. Deletions cut 2 bases from V and 3 bases from J, with 3 bases between. CDR3 bases: TGCAGTGCTAGAAAAACAGATACGCAGTATTTT. Protein: CSARKTDTQYF.

The V and J genes are TRBV14 and TRBJ2-7; perhaps TRBD1 as D (6 bases). This CDR3 contains 16 residues. V was shortened by 2 bases and J by 4 bases, with 18 bases between the two germline ends. CDR1 and CDR2 (germline): SGHDN, FVKESK. CDR3 amino acids: CASSQLRIGQPYEQYF. The CDR3 bases are TGTGCCAGCAGCCAACTCCGGATCGGACAGCCTTACGAGCAGTACTTC.

This clonotype appeared a few times. The chain is built from TRBV6-6 and TRBJ1-1; 8 bases align to TRBD1. J was trimmed by 3 bases and V by 8 bases; bases with no gene match: 8. Germline CDR1 and CDR2: MNHNY and SVGAGI (reference sequence). The CDR3 runs to 14 residues. The CDR3: CASYSGGLYTEAFF. Here the CDR3 DNA reads TGTGCCAGCTATTCAGGGGGCCTCTACACTGAAGCTTTCTTT.

Worth noting for this clonotype: This sequence may be a read error, since a much larger clone differs from it by one base. V is TRBV29-1 and J is TRBJ2-7; D unclear. The CDR3 has 16 residues. Germline CDR1 reads SQVTM; CDR2 reads ANQGSEA. The CDR3 DNA reads TGCGGCGTTGAGAGGCTAGTCGGCTATCCCTCCTACGAGCAGTACTTC. It encodes CGVERLVGYPSYEQYF.

V usage is TRBV27 and J usage is TRBJ2-1; D is possibly TRBD1 or TRBD2 (5 bases each). The V gene lost 1 base and the J gene lost 5 bases, with 12 bases spanning the gap. The CDR3 totals 15 residues. The V gene's germline CDR1 is MNHEY and CDR2 SMNVEV (reference sequence). For the CDR3, the DNA is TGTGCCAGCAGTTTATACCCGGGGCCGAACAATGAGCAGTTCTTC. Translated: CASSLYPGPNNEQFF.

The chain links TRBV5-1 to TRBJ1-1; D ambiguous. There are 16 residues in the CDR3. Between the trimmed V and J ends, which lost 4 bases and 0 bases, there was a span of 16 bases. CDR1 is SGHRS, CDR2 YFSETQ, per germline. The CDR3 is CASSALNVGMNTEAFF. The DNA for the CDR3 is TGCGCCAGCAGCGCTCTAAACGTGGGCATGAACACTGAAGCTTTCTTT.

The V gene is TRBV7-9, the J gene TRBJ2-6; the match to TRBD1 covers 8 bases. Trimming cost V 6 bases and J 0 bases; bases outside gene matches: 10. The germline V gene encodes CDR1 SEHNR and CDR2 FQNEAQ (reference sequence). The CDR3 runs to 18 residues. Written as DNA, the CDR3 is TGTGCCAGCAGGACCCGACAGGGGTCAGTCTCTGGGGCCAACGTCCTGACTTTC. Its protein is CASRTRQGSVSGANVLTF.

This clonotype has ten or more counts. This chain joins TRBV12-3 or TRBV12-4 and TRBJ2-5, with TRBD2 matching over 12 bases. The CDR3 loop spans 15 amino acids. The ends lost 4 bases at V and 5 bases at J; junction bases unmatched: 5. CDR3 region: CASSSLAGGGETQYF. The CDR3 DNA follows: TGTGCCAGCAGTTCACTAGCGGGGGGCGGCGAGACCCAGTACTTC.

This clonotype came up a few times. This CDR3 is CSARGWTNQETQYF. The CDR3 region has the DNA TGCAGTGCTAGAGGGTGGACGAACCAAGAGACCCAGTACTTC. The rearrangement joins TRBV20-1 to TRBJ2-5; no clear D. CDR1 DFQATT and CDR2 SNEGSKA come from the germline V gene (reference sequence). Trimming pared 1 base from V and 0 bases from J, leaving 9 bases between. The CDR3 is made up of 14 amino acids.